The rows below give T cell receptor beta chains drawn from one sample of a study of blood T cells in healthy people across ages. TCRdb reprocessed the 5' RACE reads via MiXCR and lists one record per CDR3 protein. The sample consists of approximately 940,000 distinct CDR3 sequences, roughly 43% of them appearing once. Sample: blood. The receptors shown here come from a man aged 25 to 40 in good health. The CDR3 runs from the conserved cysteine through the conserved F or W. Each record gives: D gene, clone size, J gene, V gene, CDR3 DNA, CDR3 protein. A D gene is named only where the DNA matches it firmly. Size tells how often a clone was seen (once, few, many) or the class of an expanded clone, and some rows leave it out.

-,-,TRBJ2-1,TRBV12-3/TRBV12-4,TGTGCCAGCAGTTTCGGGGGCGTCTCCTACAATGAGCAGTTCTTC,CASSFGGVSYNEQFF
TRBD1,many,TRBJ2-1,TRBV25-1,TGTGCCAGCAGTGAAGGGACAGAAAACAATGAGCAGTTCTTC,CASSEGTENNEQFF
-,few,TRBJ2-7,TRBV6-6,TGTGCCAGCAGTTACCCGGGGCGGACGATCTACGAGCAGTACTTC,CASSYPGRTIYEQYF
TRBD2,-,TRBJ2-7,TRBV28,TGTGCCAGCAGTTCCGCCTGGACTAGCGGAACCTACGAGCAGTACTTC,CASSSAWTSGTYEQYF
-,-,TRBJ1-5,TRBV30,TGTGCCTGGAGCGCCCTGTCGTCAGTCAATCAGCCCCAGCATTTT,CAWSALSSVNQPQHF
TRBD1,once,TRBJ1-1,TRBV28,TGTGCCAGCAGCCAAACCGGGACAGGGTTCACTGAAGCTTTCTTT,CASSQTGTGFTEAFF
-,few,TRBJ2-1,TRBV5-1,TGCGCCAGCAGCTTGATAGGGGAGGTCTACAATGAGCAGTTCTTC,CASSLIGEVYNEQFF
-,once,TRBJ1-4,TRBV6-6,TGTGCCAGCAGTACGGCCCGGGCCGATGAAAAACTGTTTTTT,CASSTARADEKLFF
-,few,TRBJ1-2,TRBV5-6,TGTGCCAGCAGCGTCGAGTACTATGGCTACACCTTC,CASSVEYYGYTF
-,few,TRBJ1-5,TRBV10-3,TGTGCCATCTCGGATGACGTCTCCAGTCAGCCCCAGCATTTT,CAISDDVSSQPQHF
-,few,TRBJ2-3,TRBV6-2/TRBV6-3,TGTGCCAGCAGTCACGGGAATACGCAGTATTTT,CASSHGNTQYF
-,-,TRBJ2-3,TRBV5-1,TGCGCCAGCAGCTTGGGCGACGCGAACACAGATACGCAGTATTTT,CASSLGDANTDTQYF
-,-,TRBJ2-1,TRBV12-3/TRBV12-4,TGTGCCAGCAGTCCGTACAGGGCTAGCTCCTACAATGAGCAGTTCTTC,CASSPYRASSYNEQFF
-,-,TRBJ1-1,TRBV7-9,TGTGCCAGCAGCCCCCACGGGATCACTGAAGCTTTCTTT,CASSPHGITEAFF
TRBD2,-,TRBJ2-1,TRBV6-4,TGTGCCAGCAGTGAATCGGAACGGGGGGGGTACAATGAGCAGTTCTTC,CASSESERGGYNEQFF
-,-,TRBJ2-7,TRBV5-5,TGTGCCAGCAGCTTCGAACCGGGTGGGCCCGAGCAGTACTTC,CASSFEPGGPEQYF
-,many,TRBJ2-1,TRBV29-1,TGCAGCGGGGGTGGTTCCGCCGCCTACAATGAGCAGTTCTTC,CSGGGSAAYNEQFF
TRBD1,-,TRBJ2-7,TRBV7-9,TGTGCCAGCACCGCCGGGACAGGGGCTTTCTACGAGCAGTACTTC,CASTAGTGAFYEQYF
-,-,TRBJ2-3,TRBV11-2,TGTGCCAGCAGCTTAGGCAGGGCAGGGCCAGATACGCAGTATTTT,CASSLGRAGPDTQYF
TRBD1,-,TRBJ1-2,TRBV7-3,TGTGCCAGCAGCTCAGACAGGGCCGTGTCTGTTTCTGGCTACACCTTC,CASSSDRAVSVSGYTF
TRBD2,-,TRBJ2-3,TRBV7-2,TGTGCCAGCAGCAGACGGACTAGCGGCACAGATACGCAGTATTTT,CASSRRTSGTDTQYF
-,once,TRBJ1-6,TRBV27,TGTGCCAGCGCCACGGACCTAACTTTGGGGAATTCACCCCTCCACTTT,CASATDLTLGNSPLHF
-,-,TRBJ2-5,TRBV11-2,TGTGCCAGCAGCTTAGAGAGCAGGGTGACCCAGTACTTC,CASSLESRVTQYF
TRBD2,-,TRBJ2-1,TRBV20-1,TGCAGTGCTCCACGGGGGGGCGTTAATGAGCAGTTCTTC,CSAPRGGVNEQFF
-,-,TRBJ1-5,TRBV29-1,TGCAGCGTGGCAGGACAGTTCAATCAGCCCCAGCATTTT,CSVAGQFNQPQHF
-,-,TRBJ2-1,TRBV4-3,TGCGCCAGCAGCCAAGAGGCAAGAAGCTCCTACAATGAGCAGTTCTTC,CASSQEARSSYNEQFF
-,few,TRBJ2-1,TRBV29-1,TGCAGCGTTGAAACTGCAGGTTGGGAGCAGTTCTTC,CSVETAGWEQFF
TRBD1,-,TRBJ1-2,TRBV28,TGTGCCAGCAGTTCCCCCGGGACAGGGTCTCATGGCTACACCTTC,CASSSPGTGSHGYTF
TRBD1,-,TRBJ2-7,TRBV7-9,TGTGCCAGCAGCTCTGATTTCGGGACAGGACGACTCTACGAGCAGTACTTC,CASSSDFGTGRLYEQYF
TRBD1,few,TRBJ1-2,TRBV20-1,TGCAGTGCGGTACAGGGGGTAGGAGGCTACACCTTC,CSAVQGVGGYTF
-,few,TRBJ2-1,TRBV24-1,TGTGCCACCAGTGATCCCTCAGGAAAGGGGGGTAGTAATGAGCAGTTCTTC,CATSDPSGKGGSNEQFF
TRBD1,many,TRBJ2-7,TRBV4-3,TGCGCCAGCAGCCAAGATCCTCGACAGGGCTACGAGCAGTACTTC,CASSQDPRQGYEQYF
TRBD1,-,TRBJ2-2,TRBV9,TGTGCCAGCAGCACCGGGACAGGATGGGACACCGGGGAGCTGTTTTTT,CASSTGTGWDTGELFF
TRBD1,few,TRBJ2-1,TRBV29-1,TGCAGCGTCGGACAGGGTGAGATAGGGGGTGAGCAGTTCTTC,CSVGQGEIGGEQFF
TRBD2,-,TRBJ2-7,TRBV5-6,TGTGCCAGCAGCTCTGGGGGGGATAGCGGCGACGAGCAGTACTTC,CASSSGGDSGDEQYF
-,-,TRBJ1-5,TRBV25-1,TGTGCCAGCAGTGAATACGGTCTTCAGCCCCAGCATTTT,CASSEYGLQPQHF
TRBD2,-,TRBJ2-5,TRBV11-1,TGTGCCAGCAGCTTAGCCCCTAGCGGGGAAGAGACCCAGTACTTC,CASSLAPSGEETQYF
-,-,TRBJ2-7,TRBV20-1,TGCAGTGCTAGGAGCTCACAATTCTACGAGCAGTACTTC,CSARSSQFYEQYF
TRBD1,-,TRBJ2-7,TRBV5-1,TGCGCCAGCAGCGGTTCCCTGGGACAGTTCCACGAGCAGTACTTC,CASSGSLGQFHEQYF
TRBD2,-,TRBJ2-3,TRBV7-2,TGTGCCAGCAGCTCACTAGCGGGGGCCGCAGATACGCAGTATTTT,CASSSLAGAADTQYF